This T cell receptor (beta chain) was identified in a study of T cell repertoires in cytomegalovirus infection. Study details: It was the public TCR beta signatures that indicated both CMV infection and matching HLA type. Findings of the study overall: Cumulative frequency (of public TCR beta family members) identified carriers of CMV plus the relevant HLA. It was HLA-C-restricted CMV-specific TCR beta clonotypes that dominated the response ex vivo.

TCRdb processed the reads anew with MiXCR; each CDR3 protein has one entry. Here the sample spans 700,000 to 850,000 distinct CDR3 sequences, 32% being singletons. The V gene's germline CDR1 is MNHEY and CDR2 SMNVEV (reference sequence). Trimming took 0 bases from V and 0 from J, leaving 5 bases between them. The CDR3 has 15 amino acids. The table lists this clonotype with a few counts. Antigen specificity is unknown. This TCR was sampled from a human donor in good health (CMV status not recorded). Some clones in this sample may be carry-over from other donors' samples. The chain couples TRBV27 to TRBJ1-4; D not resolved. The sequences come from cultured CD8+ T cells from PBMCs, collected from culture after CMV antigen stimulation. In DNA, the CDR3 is TGTGCCAGCAGTTTATCAGAGACAACTAATGAAAAACTGTTTTTT. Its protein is CASSLSETTNEKLFF.